Many counts were recorded for the clone carrying this TCR beta chain. The antigen is not known. The data derive from a study of T-cell reconstitution after alpha-beta-depleted transplantation in children. Findings and caveats of the study: The authors attributed T-cell counts and diversity one year after transplant mostly to newly produced T cells. From surviving recipient T cells and thymic progenitors came the high day-60 TCRbeta diversity observed in some patients. Reports say that about two months after transplant, the alpha-beta T cells came out of several hundred graft clones that had expanded.

For TCRbeta, the library was prepared with unique molecular identifiers. TCRdb passed the PCR reads through MiXCR, listing each CDR3 protein once. Of about 190,000 distinct CDR3 sequences in the sample, roughly 11% are singletons; the top ten hold about 12%. This CDR3 has 13 amino acids. The V gene lost 7 bases and the J gene lost 4 bases, with 11 bases spanning the gap. Per the germline V gene, CDR1 is SGHRS and CDR2 is YFSETQ. The sequencing used PBMCs, collected before TCRalphabeta/CD19-depleted stem cell transplant. This chain joins TRBV5-1 and TRBJ2-2, with D uncertain. The TCR was taken from a boy younger than 10 with acute myeloid leukemia, due to receive a stem cell transplant. Here the CDR3 DNA reads TGCGCCAGCGCGGCACAGTCCACCGGGGAGCTGTTTTTT. Translation: CASAAQSTGELFF.